These 18 T cell receptor beta chains were sequenced from one sample in a study of blood T cell repertoires in COVID-19. Repertoires were generated with immunoSEQ multiplex PCR, while TCRdb's copy carries only in-frame clones and drops some. In the table there are about 140,000 clones, roughly 83% of which are singletons. Material for sequencing was PBMCs or T cells enriched from blood (not recorded which). These receptors were collected from a man aged 35 to 55 with acute COVID-19.

This clone was picked up one time. The chain couples TRBV18 to TRBJ1-4; possible D gene TRBD1, 5 bases. Germline values: CDR1 KGHSH, CDR2 LQKENI. CDR3 size: 16 residues. The ends were cut back, 4 bases at V and 2 bases at J, with 14 bases in the middle. CDR3 loop: CASSLSPGLTNEKLFF. For the CDR3, the DNA is TGTGCCAGCTCACTTTCACCGGGACTGACTAATGAAAAACTGTTTTTT.

The chain carries TRBV14 and TRBJ1-2; D unclear. CDR1 and CDR2 from the germline V gene are SGHDN and FVKESK. V was shortened by 3 bases and J by 6 bases, with 14 bases between the two germline ends. The CDR3 covers 14 residues. The CDR3 DNA sequence: TGTGCCAGCAGCCAGGAGACGGAGGGCCATGGCTACACCTTC. Amino acids: CASSQETEGHGYTF.

The V gene is TRBV6-5, the J gene TRBJ1-6, with D unclear. V shed 2 bases and J shed 8 bases, with 4 bases lying between them. CDR3 length: 12 amino acids. Germline assignment: CDR1 MNHEY and CDR2 SVGAGI. This CDR3 is CASSYGDSPLHF. CDR3 coding DNA: TGTGCCAGCAGTTACGGAGATTCACCCCTCCACTTT.

The chain has TRBV27 and TRBJ2-7; TRBD1 aligns across 8 bases. The CDR3 has 14 residues. V lost 6 bases to trimming and J lost 7 bases; unmatched junction nucleotides: 11. Germline loops: CDR1 MNHEY, CDR2 SMNVEV (reference sequence). The CDR3 bases are TGTGCCAGCAGCTCCCAGGGGGCCCCGGGGGAGCAGTACTTC. Translating gives CASSSQGAPGEQYF.

The chain has TRBV15 and TRBJ2-7; D is unclear. CDR3 length: 13 residues. Trimming took off 4 bases at V and 6 bases at J, with 13 bases between the two ends. Germline lookup yields CDR1 LNHNV and CDR2 YYDKDF (reference sequence). The CDR3 loop reads CATSTGALGEQYF. CDR3 coding DNA: TGTGCCACCAGCACGGGTGCCTTGGGCGAGCAGTACTTC.

The rearrangement links TRBV6-5 to TRBJ1-6; TRBD1 matches 8 bases. With 4 bases clipped from V and 5 bases from J, the junction kept 4 bases outside the gene matches. The CDR3 totals 15 residues. Germline lookup yields CDR1 MNHEY and CDR2 SVGAGI. The CDR3, as DNA: TGTGCCAGCAGTTGGACAGGGATTGATAATTCACCCCTCCACTTT. Protein: CASSWTGIDNSPLHF.

The chain has TRBV7-9 and TRBJ1-1; 9 bases fit TRBD1. Losses at the gene ends were 4 bases for V and 1 base for J; bases not matched to a gene: 7. Looked up from germline, CDR1 is SEHNR and CDR2 is FQNEAQ (reference sequence). The CDR3 covers 16 residues. CDR3 DNA: TGTGCCAGCAGCTCCATGGGACAGGGTCGGAACACTGAAGCTTTCTTT. Protein sequence: CASSSMGQGRNTEAFF.

This chain connects TRBV2 to TRBJ1-5, with unresolved D. The germline V gene has CDR1 SNHLY and CDR2 FYNNEI. Trimming took off 2 bases at V and 4 bases at J, with 15 bases between the two ends. CDR3 length: 16 residues. The CDR3 bases are TGTGCCAGCAGTGAAAAGGACTTATTCCTGAATCAGCCCCAGCATTTT. Its protein is CASSEKDLFLNQPQHF.

This clone occurred once. The rearrangement joins TRBV9 to TRBJ2-7; 7 nucleotides line up with TRBD1. Unmatched junction bases numbered 7, after V lost 4 bases and J lost 3 bases. The CDR3 is 14 residues long. CDR1 is SGDLS, CDR2 YYNGEE, per germline. CDR3 region: CASSPQTGYYEQYF. The CDR3 DNA follows: TGTGCCAGCAGCCCCCAGACAGGGTACTACGAGCAGTACTTC.

The chain links TRBV5-8 to TRBJ2-7, with 7 bases aligning to TRBD1. The germline V gene encodes CDR1 SGHTS and CDR2 YDEGEE. This CDR3 is 15 amino acids long. V lost 5 bases to trimming and J lost 4 bases; unmatched junction nucleotides: 12. The CDR3, as DNA: TGTGCCAGCAGTCTTTCCGGGACAGCGAGTTACGAGCAGTACTTC. It translates to CASSLSGTASYEQYF.

The V call is TRBV5-5, the J call TRBJ1-5; TRBD1 matches at 8 bases. Germline assignment: CDR1 SGHKS and CDR2 YYEKEE (reference sequence). The V segment lost 1 base and the J segment 5 bases; nucleotides outside the gene matches: 2. CDR3 size: 14 residues. The chain's CDR3 is CASSLYRGYQPQHF. The CDR3 DNA follows: TGTGCCAGCAGCTTGTACAGGGGGTATCAGCCCCAGCATTTT.

The chain links TRBV4-1 to TRBJ1-1; D call uncertain. V was pared by 1 base and J by 1 base, with 10 bases between. This CDR3 has 15 amino acids. Germline CDR1 MGHRA, CDR2 YSYEKL. The CDR3 sequence: CASSQVGLRNTEAFF. The DNA for the CDR3 is TGCGCCAGCAGCCAAGTCGGACTCAGGAACACTGAAGCTTTCTTT.

This chain links TRBV27 with TRBJ2-1, with a weak D call TRBD1 (6 bases). Trimming removed 4 bases from V and 10 bases from J, with 20 bases in between. Germline loops: CDR1 MNHEY, CDR2 SMNVEV (reference sequence). The CDR3 is made up of 15 amino acids. CDR3 in amino acids: CASSSWEKTGIEQFF. In nucleotides, the CDR3 is TGTGCCAGCAGTTCGTGGGAGAAGACAGGTATCGAGCAGTTCTTC.

The gene calls are TRBV5-4 and TRBJ2-1, with D possibly matching TRBD2 (6 bases). This CDR3 spans 15 amino acids. The ends were cut back, 8 bases at V and 0 bases at J, with 15 bases in the middle. Germline CDR1 SGHNT, CDR2 YYREEE (reference sequence). DNA for the CDR3: TGTGCCAGATCTTGGGGAGGTAGCTCCTACAATGAGCAGTTCTTC. Protein sequence: CARSWGGSSYNEQFF.

The chain couples TRBV7-9 to TRBJ2-3; the D is unclear. This CDR3 spans 13 amino acids. V was cut by 6 bases and J by 5 bases, with 12 bases left in between. Germline lookup yields CDR1 SEHNR and CDR2 FQNEAQ (reference sequence). The CDR3 loop reads CASRSTARDTQYF. The CDR3 bases are TGTGCCAGCAGAAGTACAGCTCGAGATACGCAGTATTTT.

This chain joins TRBV19 and TRBJ2-1; D unclear. The CDR3 contains 16 residues. Germline-derived CDR1 and CDR2 are LNHDA and SQIVND (reference sequence). V was trimmed by 6 bases and J by 6 bases, leaving 21 bases between them. Here the CDR3 reads CASRGISASLTNEQFF. CDR3 in DNA: TGTGCCAGTAGAGGTATTTCGGCTAGTCTAACCAATGAGCAGTTCTTC.

DNA for the CDR3: TGTGCCAGCAGCCCGCGGGTCGGCGGCACAGATACGCAGTATTTT. Translating gives CASSPRVGGTDTQYF. The chain links TRBV14 to TRBJ2-3; possible D gene TRBD2, 5 bases. The CDR3 has 15 residues. V gave up 4 bases and J gave up 1 base, with 12 bases separating them. Germline-derived CDR1 and CDR2 are SGHDN and FVKESK.

The V gene is TRBV7-2, the J gene TRBJ1-6, with TRBD1 matching 7 bases. The germline V gene has CDR1 SGHTA and CDR2 FQGNSA. V was pared by 3 bases and J by 6 bases, with 5 bases of the junction left unmatched. This CDR3 contains 15 residues. CDR3 sequence reads: CASSFHGDSNSPLHF. In DNA, the CDR3 is TGTGCCAGCAGCTTTCACGGGGACAGTAATTCACCCCTCCACTTT.